A single sample is the source of the 18 T cell receptor beta chains below, sequenced in a study of memory CD4+ T cells and cytomegalovirus serostatus. Here immunoSEQ multiplex PCR was the method, and the copy in TCRdb shows in-frame clones only, minus some. The sample includes tens of thousands of clones, over 65% of them seen just once. The sort gate was single viable CD3+CD4+CD8-CD45RO+ cells for memory CD4+ T cells. Specimen: memory CD4+ T cells from blood. All receptors derive from an adult in good health and CMV-seronegative.

The chain couples TRBV6-1 to TRBJ1-2; no firm D call. V was shortened by 0 bases and J by 3 bases, with 11 bases between the two germline ends. Per germline, CDR1 MNHNS and CDR2 SASEGT. The CDR3 totals 15 residues. In nucleotides, the CDR3 is TGTGCCAGCAGTGAAGCAGGGTCGGGGTACTATGGCTACACCTTC. The encoded protein is CASSEAGSGYYGYTF.

The chain links TRBV7-3 to TRBJ2-5; 7 bases line up with TRBD2. With V trimmed by 5 bases and J by 2 bases, 2 bases remained unmatched. The CDR3 sequence is 13 residues long. The germline CDR1 and CDR2 sequences are SGHTA and FQGTGA. The CDR3 sequence: CASSPAGQETQYF. The CDR3 DNA reads as TGTGCCAGCAGCCCAGCGGGGCAAGAGACCCAGTACTTC.

Only one count was recorded for this clone. V usage is TRBV28 and J usage is TRBJ1-3, with no clear D. CDR1 and CDR2 (germline): MDHEN, SYDVKM. V was clipped by 7 bases and J by 0 bases, with 10 bases between them. The CDR3 length is 14 residues. The DNA of the CDR3 is TGTGCCAGCACCCGAGGGCTCTCTGGAAACACCATATATTTT. Its protein product is CASTRGLSGNTIYF.

V gene TRBV28 combines with J gene TRBJ2-5; D unresolved. Germline-derived CDR1 and CDR2 are MDHEN and SYDVKM. Trimming shortened V by 6 bases and J by 5 bases, and 13 bases separated the two germline ends. The CDR3 has 13 residues. CDR3 protein: CASRPPGDETQYF. CDR3 bases: TGTGCCAGCAGACCGCCAGGAGACGAGACCCAGTACTTC.

The chain combines TRBV5-1 with TRBJ1-2, with 7 bases matching TRBD1. V trimming: 5 bases; J trimming: 2 bases; junction bases outside the gene matches: 12. The CDR3 contains 16 residues. In germline, CDR1 is SGHRS, CDR2 YFSETQ. CDR3 nucleotide sequence: TGCGCCAGCAGGCAGGGGACAGACAATGGGAACTATGGCTACACCTTC. As protein: CASRQGTDNGNYGYTF. Looking up the rest from reference TRBV5-1 and TRBJ1-2 gives the full variable domain: KAGVTQTPRYLIKTRGQQVTLSCSPISGHRSVSWYQQTPGQGLQFLFEYFSETQRNKGNFPGRFSGRQFSNSRSEMNVSTLELGDSALYLCASRQGTDNGNYGYTFGSGTRLTVV.

The chain joins TRBV9 to TRBJ2-3; D is possibly TRBD1 (7 bases). V gave up 4 bases and J gave up 3 bases, with 15 bases separating them. The CDR3 has 15 amino acids. Germline loops: CDR1 SGDLS, CDR2 YYNGEE. DNA of the CDR3: TGTGCCAGCAGCATCCCAGGGGGAGGAACAGATACGCAGTATTTT. It encodes CASSIPGGGTDTQYF.

J is TRBJ1-2 and V is TRBV14; perhaps TRBD1 as D (6 bases). This CDR3 is built from 14 residues. The V end was cut by 4 bases, the J end by 4 bases, with 13 bases between. Germline CDR1 is SGHDN and CDR2 is FVKESK. CDR3: CASSRGTFSYGYTF. DNA of the CDR3: TGTGCCAGCAGCCGAGGGACATTTAGCTATGGCTACACCTTC.

The chain joins TRBV12-2 to TRBJ1-2. TRBV12-2 is classified as a pseudogene. The CDR3 extends over 16 amino acids. The CDR3 spells CASRLAQRDSQNGYTF. CDR3 DNA: TGTGCAAGTCGCTTAGCGCAAAGGGACTCACAAAATGGCTACACCTTC.

CDR3 loop: CASSFDTPEDYTF. The CDR3 coding sequence is TGCGCCAGCAGCTTTGACACGCCCGAGGACTACACCTTC. The genes are TRBV5-1 and TRBJ1-2; D ambiguous. The germline CDR1 and CDR2 sequences are SGHRS and YFSETQ. This CDR3 spans 13 amino acids. V was pared by 2 bases and J by 10 bases, with 15 bases between.

This clone was seen more than once but under ten times. The gene calls are TRBV7-2 and TRBJ1-2; a weak D match, TRBD1 (5 bases). The CDR3 totals 15 residues. From germline, CDR1 is SGHTA and CDR2 FQGNSA. V was pared by 1 base and J by 5 bases, with 14 bases between. The CDR3 is CASSLDQGFGYGYTF. The CDR3 DNA sequence: TGTGCCAGCAGCTTAGACCAGGGATTCGGGTATGGCTACACCTTC.

V gene TRBV5-1 combines with J gene TRBJ2-7; 10 nucleotides line up with TRBD2. CDR3 length: 16 amino acids. Trimming removed 4 bases from V and 0 bases from J; junction bases left unmatched: 7. Per germline, CDR1 SGHRS and CDR2 YFSETQ. The CDR3 bases are TGCGCCAGCAGCCCCCTTAGCGGGGGGAGCTCCTACGAGCAGTACTTC. Translated, it gives CASSPLSGGSSYEQYF.

The CDR3 protein is CASSFQGRSGYTF. In DNA, the CDR3 is TGTGCCAGCAGTTTCCAGGGAAGGAGTGGCTACACCTTC. This rearrangement joins TRBV28 to TRBJ1-2, with a possible D match to TRBD1 (5 bases). Germline CDR1 is MDHEN and CDR2 is SYDVKM. V gave up 3 bases and J gave up 7 bases, with 12 bases separating them. The CDR3 has 13 residues.

The V call is TRBV5-1, the J call TRBJ2-1; TRBD1 might be the D (5 bases). Looked up from germline, CDR1 is SGHRS and CDR2 is YFSETQ. This CDR3 region has 14 residues. Trimming stripped 0 bases from V and 4 bases from J, with 8 bases between. The CDR3: CASSLEGVYNEQFF. The CDR3 DNA follows: TGCGCCAGCAGCTTGGAAGGGGTTTACAATGAGCAGTTCTTC.

This clone is a singleton in its sample. The CDR3 DNA reads TGTGCCAGCAGCCGGGACCGAGGAGAGACCCAGTACTTC. Translating it yields CASSRDRGETQYF. The rearrangement links TRBV5-6 to TRBJ2-5, with D perhaps matching TRBD1 or TRBD2 (5 bases each). The CDR3 loop spans 13 amino acids. Per germline, CDR1 SGHDT and CDR2 YYEEEE. V was cut by 4 bases and J by 4 bases, with 11 bases left in between.

The chain uses TRBV28 and TRBJ2-5; 8 bases map to TRBD2. The CDR3 totals 15 residues. CDR1 is MDHEN, CDR2 SYDVKM, per germline. The junction had 8 bases not matched to a gene; V was cut back by 4 bases and J by 4 bases. CDR3 region: CASSSLAGGSETQYF. CDR3 in DNA: TGTGCCAGCAGTTCGTTGGCGGGGGGATCAGAGACCCAGTACTTC.

The sample holds a few counts of this clone. The chain couples TRBV7-6 to TRBJ1-1; 8 bases align to TRBD1. From germline, CDR1 is SGHVS and CDR2 FNYEAQ. Trimming cost V 5 bases and J 0 bases; bases outside gene matches: 5. This CDR3 is built from 15 residues. The CDR3 region has the DNA TGTGCCAGCAGCCTGGGACAGGCCGTGAACACTGAAGCTTTCTTT. Protein product: CASSLGQAVNTEAFF.

This sequence joins TRBV5-4 and TRBJ2-7; TRBD1 agrees at 8 bases. The CDR3 has 15 residues. V shed 4 bases, J shed 0 bases, and the junction held 6 bases outside the gene matches. Looked up from germline, CDR1 is SGHNT and CDR2 is YYREEE (reference sequence). The CDR3 DNA reads as TGTGCCAGCAGCGCCGGGACAGGAAGCTCCTACGAGCAGTACTTC. Translation: CASSAGTGSSYEQYF.

By sample share, this clone is medium-sized (0.01 to 0.1%). CDR3 loop: CAWDRETNSPLHF. The CDR3 nucleotides read TGTGCCTGGGACCGGGAGACTAATTCACCCCTCCACTTT. The chain employs TRBV30 and TRBJ1-6, with no clear D. The CDR3 covers 13 residues. The germline gives CDR1 GTSNPN, CDR2 SVGIG (reference sequence). The germline V and J ends were trimmed by 5 bases and 6 bases, with 11 bases remaining between them.